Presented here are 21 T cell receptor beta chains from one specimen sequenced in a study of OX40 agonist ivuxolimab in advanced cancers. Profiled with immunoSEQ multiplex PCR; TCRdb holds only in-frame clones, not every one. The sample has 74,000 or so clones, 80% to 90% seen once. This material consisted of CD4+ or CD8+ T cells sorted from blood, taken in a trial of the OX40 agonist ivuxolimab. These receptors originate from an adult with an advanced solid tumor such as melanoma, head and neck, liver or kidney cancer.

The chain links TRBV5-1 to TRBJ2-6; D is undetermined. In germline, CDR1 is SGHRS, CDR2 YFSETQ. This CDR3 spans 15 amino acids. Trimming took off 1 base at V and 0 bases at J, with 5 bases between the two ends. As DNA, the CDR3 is TGCGCCAGCAGCTTGATGGTCTCTGGGGCCAACGTCCTGACTTTC. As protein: CASSLMVSGANVLTF.

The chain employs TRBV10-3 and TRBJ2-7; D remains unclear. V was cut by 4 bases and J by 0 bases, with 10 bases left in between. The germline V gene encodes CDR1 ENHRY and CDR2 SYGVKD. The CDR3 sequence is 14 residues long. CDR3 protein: CAISGAIDSYEQYF. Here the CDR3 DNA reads TGTGCCATCAGTGGGGCTATCGACTCCTACGAGCAGTACTTC.

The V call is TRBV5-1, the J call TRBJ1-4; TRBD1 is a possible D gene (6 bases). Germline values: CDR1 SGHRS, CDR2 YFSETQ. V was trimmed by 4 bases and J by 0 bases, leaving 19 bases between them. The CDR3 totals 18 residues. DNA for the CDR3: TGCGCCAGCAGCCCCCGAGGGGGGCAGGCCGCAACTAATGAAAAACTGTTTTTT. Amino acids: CASSPRGGQAATNEKLFF.

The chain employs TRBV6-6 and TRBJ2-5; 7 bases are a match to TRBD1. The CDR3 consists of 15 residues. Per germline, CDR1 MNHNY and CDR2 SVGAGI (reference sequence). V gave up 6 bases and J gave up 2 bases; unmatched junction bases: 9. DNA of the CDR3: TGTGCCAGCAGAACTTGGACAGGCCGGCAAGAGACCCAGTACTTC. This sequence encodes CASRTWTGRQETQYF.

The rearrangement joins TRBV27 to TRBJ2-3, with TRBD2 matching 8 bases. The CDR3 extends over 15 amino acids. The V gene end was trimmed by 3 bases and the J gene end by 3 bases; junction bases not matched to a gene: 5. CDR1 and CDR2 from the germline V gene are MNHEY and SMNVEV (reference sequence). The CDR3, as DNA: TGTGCCAGCAGTTTTAGCGGGATTGGTACAGATACGCAGTATTTT. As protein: CASSFSGIGTDTQYF.

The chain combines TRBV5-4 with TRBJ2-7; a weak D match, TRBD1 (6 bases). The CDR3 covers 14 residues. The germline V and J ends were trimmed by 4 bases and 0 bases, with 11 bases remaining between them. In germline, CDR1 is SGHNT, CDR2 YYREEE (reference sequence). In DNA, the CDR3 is TGTGCCAGCAGCCCTAGGGGGAACTCCTACGAGCAGTACTTC. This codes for CASSPRGNSYEQYF.

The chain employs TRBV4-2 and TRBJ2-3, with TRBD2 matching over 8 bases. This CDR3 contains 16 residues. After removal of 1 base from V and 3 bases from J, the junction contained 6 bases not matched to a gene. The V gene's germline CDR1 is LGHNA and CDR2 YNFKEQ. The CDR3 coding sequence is TGTGCCAGCAGCCAAGCTACGGGGGGGAGGACAGATACGCAGTATTTT. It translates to CASSQATGGRTDTQYF.

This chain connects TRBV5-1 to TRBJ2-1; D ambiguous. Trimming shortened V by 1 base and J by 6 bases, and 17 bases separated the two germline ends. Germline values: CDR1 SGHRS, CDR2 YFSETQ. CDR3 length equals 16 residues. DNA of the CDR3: TGCGCCAGCAGCTTGATCCCGGGCCCCACCGTCAATGAGCAGTTCTTC. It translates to CASSLIPGPTVNEQFF.

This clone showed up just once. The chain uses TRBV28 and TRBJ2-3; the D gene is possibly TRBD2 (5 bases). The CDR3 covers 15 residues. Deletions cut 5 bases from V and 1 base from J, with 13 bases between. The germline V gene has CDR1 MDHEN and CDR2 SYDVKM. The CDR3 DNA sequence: TGTGCCAGCAGTCCCTCGGAGGCCCGCACAGATACGCAGTATTTT. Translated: CASSPSEARTDTQYF.

As DNA, the CDR3 is TGCGCCAGCAGCTTCTCCCCTAGCTCCTACAATGAGCAGTTCTTC. It specifies CASSFSPSSYNEQFF. This sequence joins TRBV5-1 and TRBJ2-1; no clear D gene. Germline values: CDR1 SGHRS, CDR2 YFSETQ. The CDR3 spans 15 residues. V lost 2 bases, J lost 0 bases, and 9 bases lay in between.

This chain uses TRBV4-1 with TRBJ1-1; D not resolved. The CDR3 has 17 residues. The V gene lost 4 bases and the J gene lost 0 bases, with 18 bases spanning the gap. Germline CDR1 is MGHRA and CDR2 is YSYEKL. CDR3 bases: TGCGCCAGCAGCCGGTGGACCAGTTCGGCGGTGAACACTGAAGCTTTCTTT. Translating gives CASSRWTSSAVNTEAFF.

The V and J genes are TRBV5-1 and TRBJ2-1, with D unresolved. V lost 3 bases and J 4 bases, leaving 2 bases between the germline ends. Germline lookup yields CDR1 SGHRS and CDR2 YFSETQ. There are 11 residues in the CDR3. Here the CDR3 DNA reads TGCGCCAGCAGCTGGTACAATGAGCAGTTCTTC. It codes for CASSWYNEQFF. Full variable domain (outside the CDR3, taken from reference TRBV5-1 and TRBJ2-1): KAGVTQTPRYLIKTRGQQVTLSCSPISGHRSVSWYQQTPGQGLQFLFEYFSETQRNKGNFPGRFSGRQFSNSRSEMNVSTLELGDSALYLCASSWYNEQFFGPGTRLTVL.

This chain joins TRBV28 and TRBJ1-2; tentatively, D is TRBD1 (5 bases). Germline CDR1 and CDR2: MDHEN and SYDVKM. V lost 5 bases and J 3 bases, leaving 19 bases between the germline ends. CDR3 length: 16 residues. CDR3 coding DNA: TGTGCCAGCAGTCGAGCCTCAGGGCGGTCCGACTATGGCTACACCTTC. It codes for CASSRASGRSDYGYTF.

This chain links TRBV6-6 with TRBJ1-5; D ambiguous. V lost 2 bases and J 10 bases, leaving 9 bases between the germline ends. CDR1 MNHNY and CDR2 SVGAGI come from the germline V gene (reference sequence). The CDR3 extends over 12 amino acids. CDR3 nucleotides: TGTGCCAGCAGTTACCCACGTCAACCCCAGCATTTT. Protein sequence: CASSYPRQPQHF.

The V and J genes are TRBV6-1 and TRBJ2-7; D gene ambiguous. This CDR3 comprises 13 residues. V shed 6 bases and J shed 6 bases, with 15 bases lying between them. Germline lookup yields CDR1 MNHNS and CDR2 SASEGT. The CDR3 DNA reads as TGTGCCAGCAGACCGCGTTGGCCAGTCGAGCAGTACTTC. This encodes CASRPRWPVEQYF.

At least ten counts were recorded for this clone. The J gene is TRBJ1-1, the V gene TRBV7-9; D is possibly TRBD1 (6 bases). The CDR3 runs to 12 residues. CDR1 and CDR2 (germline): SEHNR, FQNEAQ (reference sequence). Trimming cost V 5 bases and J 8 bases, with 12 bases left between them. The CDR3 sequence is CASSRDQGEAFF. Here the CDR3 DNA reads TGTGCCAGCAGCCGAGACCAGGGGGAAGCTTTCTTT.

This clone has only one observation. The CDR3 DNA sequence: TGTGCCAGCAGCTTACAATATTCGAACACCGGGGAGCTGTTTTTT. It codes for CASSLQYSNTGELFF. The chain links TRBV7-9 to TRBJ2-2; no definite D call. Germline CDR1 is SEHNR and CDR2 is FQNEAQ (reference sequence). The CDR3 is 15 residues long. Trimming cost V 2 bases and J 0 bases, with 7 bases left between them.

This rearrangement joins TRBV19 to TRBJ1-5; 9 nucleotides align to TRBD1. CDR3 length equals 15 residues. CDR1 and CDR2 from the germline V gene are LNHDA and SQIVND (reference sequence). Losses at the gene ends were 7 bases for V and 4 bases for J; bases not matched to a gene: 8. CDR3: CASTQDRGLNQPQHF. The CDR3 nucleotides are TGTGCCAGTACCCAGGACAGGGGTCTTAATCAGCCCCAGCATTTT.

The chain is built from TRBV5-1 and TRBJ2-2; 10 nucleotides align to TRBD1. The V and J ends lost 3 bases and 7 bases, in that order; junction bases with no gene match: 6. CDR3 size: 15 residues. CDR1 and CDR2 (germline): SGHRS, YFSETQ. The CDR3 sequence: CASSWTGGGHGELFF. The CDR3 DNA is TGCGCCAGCAGCTGGACAGGGGGTGGTCACGGGGAGCTGTTTTTT.

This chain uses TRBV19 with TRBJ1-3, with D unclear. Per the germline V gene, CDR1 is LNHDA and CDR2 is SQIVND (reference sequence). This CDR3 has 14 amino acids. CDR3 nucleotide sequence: TGTGCGGCCAGGACCCCGGCGGCTGGAAACACCATATATTTT. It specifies CAARTPAAGNTIYF.

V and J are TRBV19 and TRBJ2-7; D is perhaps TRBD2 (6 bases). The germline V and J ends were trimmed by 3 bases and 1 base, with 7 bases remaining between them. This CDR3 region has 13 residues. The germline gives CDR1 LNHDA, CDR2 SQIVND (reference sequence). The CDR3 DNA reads TGTGCCAGTAGTATCGGGGGTTCCTACGAGCAGTACTTC. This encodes CASSIGGSYEQYF. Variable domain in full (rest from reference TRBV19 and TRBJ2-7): DGGITQSPKYLFRKEGQNVTLSCEQNLNHDAMYWYRQDPGQGLRLIYYSQIVNDFQKGDIAEGYSVSREKKESFPLTVTSAQKNPTAFYLCASSIGGSYEQYFGPGTRLTVT.